The 26 T cell receptor beta chains below come from one sample, sequenced in a study of identical twins. TCRdb passed the 5' RACE reads through MiXCR, listing each CDR3 protein once. This sample has 350,000 to 500,000 distinct CDR3 sequences, with less than 20% found just once. Sequencing was performed on naive T cells sorted from blood. The receptors originated from a man aged 45-65 years in good health.

At least ten counts were recorded for this clonotype. J is TRBJ2-5 and V is TRBV28; 10 bases are a match to TRBD2. There are 17 residues in the CDR3. Per the germline V gene, CDR1 is MDHEN and CDR2 is SYDVKM. Germline trimming cut 8 bases from V and 4 bases from J; bases unmatched to any gene: 16. CDR3 sequence (DNA): TGTGCCAGCGCGGATAGAACAGCGGGAGGGCCGCGAGAGACCCAGTACTTC. It is translated as CASADRTAGGPRETQYF.

This clonotype was recorded at least ten times. This rearrangement joins TRBV18 to TRBJ1-4, with D hard to call. The CDR3 runs 11 residues. V shed 3 bases and J shed 8 bases, with 4 bases lying between them. Germline V CDR1 and CDR2: KGHSH, LQKENI. The CDR3 loop is CASSPGEKLFF. In nucleotides, the CDR3 is TGTGCCAGCTCACCGGGGGAAAAACTGTTTTTT.

There are a few counts of this clonotype. V gene TRBV20-1 combines with J gene TRBJ2-7; D unresolved. The CDR3 length is 12 residues. In germline, CDR1 is DFQATT, CDR2 SNEGSKA (reference sequence). The CDR3 protein is CSVGRPLYEQYF. In nucleotides, the CDR3 is TGCAGCGTCGGTCGTCCACTGTACGAGCAGTACTTC.

The chain joins TRBV4-3 to TRBJ1-2, with a weak D call TRBD1 (5 bases). The length of the CDR3 is 14 residues. The ends were cut back, 0 bases at V and 8 bases at J, with 13 bases in the middle. Germline-derived CDR1 and CDR2 are LGHNA and YSLEER. CDR3 sequence (DNA): TGCGCCAGCAGCCAAGATGTGGGGGGAGGAGGCTACACCTTC. Translation: CASSQDVGGGGYTF.

This clonotype was observed a handful of times. The chain is built from TRBV20-1 and TRBJ1-1, with D maybe TRBD1 (6 bases). V shed 3 bases and J shed 1 base, with 12 bases lying between them. CDR1 is DFQATT, CDR2 SNEGSKA, per germline (reference sequence). The CDR3 is made up of 14 amino acids. The CDR3 nucleotides are TGCAGTGCTAGTGAGGCAGGGGCGAACACTGAAGCTTTCTTT. Amino acids: CSASEAGANTEAFF.

The V and J genes are TRBV5-6 and TRBJ2-1; 11 bases match TRBD1. The junction had 8 bases not matched to a gene; V was cut back by 3 bases and J by 0 bases. This CDR3 region has 18 residues. Germline V gives CDR1 SGHDT, CDR2 YYEEEE. The CDR3 region is CASSSFPGQGGSYNEQFF. CDR3 sequence (DNA): TGTGCCAGCAGCTCATTCCCGGGACAGGGGGGCTCCTACAATGAGCAGTTCTTC.

The V call is TRBV20-1, the J call TRBJ2-1; tentatively, D is TRBD1 or TRBD2 (5 bases each). Per germline, CDR1 DFQATT and CDR2 SNEGSKA (reference sequence). CDR3 length: 13 amino acids. With 3 bases removed from V and 10 bases from J, the gap between germline ends came to 16 bases. CDR3 residues: CSASKGLGQEQFF. DNA of the CDR3: TGCAGTGCTAGCAAAGGACTGGGGCAGGAGCAGTTCTTC.

This clonotype has only a few counts. The genes are TRBV20-1 and TRBJ1-4; unclear D gene. V gave up 2 bases and J gave up 8 bases, with 3 bases separating them. The CDR3 is 10 residues long. Germline values: CDR1 DFQATT, CDR2 SNEGSKA (reference sequence). The CDR3 loop reads CSARREKLFF. In DNA, the CDR3 is TGCAGTGCTAGACGGGAAAAACTGTTTTTT.

This sequence joins TRBV7-9 and TRBJ2-7; tentatively, D is TRBD1 or TRBD2 (5 bases each). The length of the CDR3 is 16 residues. V was cut by 4 bases and J by 3 bases, with 19 bases left in between. Germline CDR1 is SEHNR and CDR2 is FQNEAQ (reference sequence). CDR3 sequence (DNA): TGTGCCAGCAGCTCGAACTCAGGGACGTCTCTCTACGAGCAGTACTTC. Amino acid sequence: CASSSNSGTSLYEQYF. The variable domain in full, completed from reference TRBV7-9 and TRBJ2-7, reads DTGVSQNPRHKITKRGQNVTFRCDPISEHNRLYWYRQTLGQGPEFLTYFQNEAQLEKSRLLSDRFSAERPKGSFSTLEIQRTEQGDSAMYLCASSSNSGTSLYEQYFGPGTRLTVT.

The V call is TRBV6-2 or TRBV6-3, the J call TRBJ2-3, with D tentatively TRBD2 (5 bases). The CDR3 totals 15 residues. V was trimmed by 6 bases and J by 0 bases, leaving 13 bases between them. Per germline, CDR1 MNHEY and CDR2 SVGEGT. The CDR3 sequence is CASSTRGGSTDTQYF. DNA of the CDR3: TGTGCCAGCAGCACCCGTGGAGGCAGCACAGATACGCAGTATTTT.

The chain carries TRBV12-3 or TRBV12-4 and TRBJ2-1; D is ambiguous. The CDR3 is made up of 13 amino acids. Trimming cost V 5 bases and J 8 bases, with 13 bases left between them. The CDR3 here is CASSPLAPHEQFF. In nucleotides, the CDR3 is TGTGCCAGCAGTCCACTCGCCCCTCATGAGCAGTTCTTC.

This rearrangement joins TRBV7-7 to TRBJ2-5, with TRBD2 matching 9 bases. The V gene's germline CDR1 is SSHAT and CDR2 FNYEAQ (reference sequence). The CDR3 has 14 residues. V dropped 4 bases and J dropped 7; count of bases not matched to a gene: 7. In nucleotides, the CDR3 is TGTGCCAGCAGCTCGACTAGCGGTACGGGGACCCAGTACTTC. Translated: CASSSTSGTGTQYF.

The chain links TRBV11-2 to TRBJ2-1, with 9 bases matching TRBD2. V was pared by 2 bases and J by 9 bases, with 8 bases of the junction left unmatched. The CDR3 runs 15 residues. Per germline, CDR1 SGHAT and CDR2 FQNNGV. CDR3 sequence: CASSLSAAGGGEQFF. The CDR3 nucleotides read TGTGCCAGCAGCTTATCCGCAGCGGGAGGTGGTGAGCAGTTCTTC.

Ten or more counts support this clonotype. The chain links TRBV3-1 to TRBJ2-1; D is undetermined. Trimming took off 1 base at V and 3 bases at J, with 10 bases between the two ends. Germline CDR1 is LGHDT and CDR2 is YNNKEL (reference sequence). The CDR3 consists of 15 residues. The CDR3 reads CASSQAQPFYNEQFF. The CDR3 DNA reads as TGTGCCAGCAGCCAAGCACAGCCATTCTACAATGAGCAGTTCTTC.

V is TRBV27 and J is TRBJ2-3; D gene unclear. Between the trimmed V and J ends, which lost 6 bases and 2 bases, there was a span of 12 bases. This CDR3 contains 14 residues. The germline gives CDR1 MNHEY, CDR2 SMNVEV (reference sequence). CDR3 sequence: CASSSLVPTDTQYF. The CDR3, as DNA: TGTGCCAGCAGCTCCCTCGTCCCCACAGATACGCAGTATTTT.

V and J are TRBV28 and TRBJ2-5; D uncertain. This CDR3 has 15 residues. V lost 7 bases, J lost 4 bases, and 19 bases lay in between. CDR1 is MDHEN and CDR2 is SYDVKM in the germline V gene. CDR3 coding DNA: TGTGCCAGCACCTATCCCGGACGGATGGGAGAGACCCAGTACTTC. It codes for CASTYPGRMGETQYF.

The V gene is TRBV7-2, the J gene TRBJ2-7, with TRBD2 matching over 12 bases. CDR3 size: 16 residues. V dropped 2 bases and J dropped 5; count of bases not matched to a gene: 7. The germline gives CDR1 SGHTA, CDR2 FQGNSA. The CDR3, as DNA: TGTGCCAGCAGCTTACTAGCGGGAGGGAATCCCCACGAGCAGTACTTC. Encoded protein: CASSLLAGGNPHEQYF.

This clonotype was seen a few times. J is TRBJ1-2 and V is TRBV6-4, with D possibly matching TRBD1 (5 bases). The CDR3 contains 15 residues. The germline V gene encodes CDR1 MRHNA and CDR2 SNTAGT. The V and J ends lost 4 bases and 2 bases respectively, with 14 bases between them. The CDR3 sequence: CASSGTVGPNYGYTF. DNA of the CDR3: TGTGCCAGCAGTGGAACCGTGGGGCCAAACTATGGCTACACCTTC.

The sample holds a few counts of this clonotype. The rearrangement links TRBV4-1 to TRBJ2-3; D remains ambiguous. This CDR3 has 18 residues. Trimming took off 3 bases at V and 3 bases at J, with 22 bases between the two ends. The germline CDR1 and CDR2 sequences are MGHRA and YSYEKL. The CDR3 bases are TGCGCCAGCAGCCAGACCATGTTGAGCCGTCCTGGGACAGATACGCAGTATTTT. Protein product: CASSQTMLSRPGTDTQYF.

The V gene is TRBV7-2, the J gene TRBJ1-5; the D gene is possibly TRBD1 (6 bases). Trimming stripped 4 bases from V and 2 bases from J, with 15 bases between. Germline V gene data show CDR1 as SGHTA and CDR2 as FQGNSA. The CDR3 loop spans 16 amino acids. Written as DNA, the CDR3 is TGTGCCAGCAGCTCAACGGGGGGCCTCGGCAATCAGCCCCAGCATTTT. It is translated as CASSSTGGLGNQPQHF. Variable domain in full (rest from reference TRBV7-2 and TRBJ1-5): GAGVSQSPSNKVTEKGKDVELRCDPISGHTALYWYRQSLGQGLEFLIYFQGNSAPDKSGLPSDRFSAERTGGSVSTLTIQRTQQEDSAVYLCASSSTGGLGNQPQHFGDGTRLSIL.

In its sample, this clonotype was seen a few times. The V gene is TRBV28, the J gene TRBJ2-5; D is perhaps TRBD2 (5 bases). With 6 bases removed from V and 2 bases from J, the gap between germline ends came to 10 bases. Germline lookup yields CDR1 MDHEN and CDR2 SYDVKM. This CDR3 has 13 amino acids. This chain's CDR3 is CASRKSGQETQYF. The CDR3 DNA is TGTGCCAGCAGAAAGAGCGGACAAGAGACCCAGTACTTC. Complete variable domain (other parts from reference TRBV28 and TRBJ2-5): DVKVTQSSRYLVKRTGEKVFLECVQDMDHENMFWYRQDPGLGLRLIYFSYDVKMKEKGDIPEGYSVSREKKERFSLILESASTNQTSMYLCASRKSGQETQYFGPGTRLLVL.

CDR3 nucleotide sequence: TGTGCCAGCAGTTCGGCTGGACAGGGAGGCAGTGAGCAGTTCTTC. Translated: CASSSAGQGGSEQFF. The chain has TRBV12-3 or TRBV12-4 and TRBJ2-1, with 8 bases matching TRBD1. After removal of 4 bases from V and 9 bases from J, the junction contained 11 bases not matched to a gene. The CDR3 totals 15 residues.

This clonotype was picked up a small number of times. The chain recombines TRBV29-1 with TRBJ2-1; 11 nucleotides match TRBD2. The germline V gene has CDR1 SQVTM and CDR2 ANQGSEA. This CDR3 has 15 residues. V shed 4 bases and J 8 bases; nucleotides not matched to a gene: 10. The CDR3 DNA reads TGCAGCGTTGGTTTGCTAGCGGGAGGAGGGGATGAGCAGTTCTTC. It translates to CSVGLLAGGGDEQFF.

This rearrangement joins TRBV4-3 to TRBJ2-1; D remains ambiguous. Germline CDR1 reads LGHNA; CDR2 reads YSLEER. The CDR3 is 16 residues long. The ends were cut back, 2 bases at V and 0 bases at J, with 11 bases in the middle. The CDR3 DNA sequence: TGCGCCAGCAGCCAATTAAGTGGACCCTCCTACAATGAGCAGTTCTTC. As protein: CASSQLSGPSYNEQFF.

This clonotype was seen a few times. The gene calls are TRBV20-1 and TRBJ2-7, with 10 bases fitting TRBD2. The germline V gene encodes CDR1 DFQATT and CDR2 SNEGSKA (reference sequence). Trimming took 1 base from V and 4 from J; bases not matched to a gene: 10. The CDR3 consists of 16 residues. CDR3 nucleotides: TGCAGTGCTAGAGTACCTTGGGCTAGCGGGAGTTACGAGCAGTACTTC. Translation gives CSARVPWASGSYEQYF.

This clonotype was recorded at least ten times. The chain uses TRBV3-1 and TRBJ2-7; D possibly matches TRBD1 or TRBD2 (5 bases each). The CDR3 loop spans 16 amino acids. Trimming shortened V by 4 bases and J by 3 bases, and 19 bases separated the two germline ends. Per the germline V gene, CDR1 is LGHDT and CDR2 is YNNKEL (reference sequence). CDR3 protein: CASSPPPGRMVYEQYF. CDR3 sequence (DNA): TGTGCCAGCAGCCCACCACCGGGACGGATGGTCTACGAGCAGTACTTC.